The TCR beta chain described here comes from a study of blood T cell repertoires in COVID-19. On the study more broadly: PBMCs, B-cell-depleted T cells, or T cells were the source of the cDNA or gDNA that made up the material.

The CDR3 has 17 residues. Trimming removed 1 base from V and 4 bases from J; junction bases left unmatched: 9. Germline CDR1 is SQVTM and CDR2 is ANQGSEA. Participants came from 24 US areas, aged about 18 to 95 years. Researchers sorted participants into cohorts using their self-reported clinical history. Per the original data handling: Amplification from reference gene primers served as the basis for estimated nucleated cell counts. This table comes from immunoSEQ multiplex PCR, and its TCRdb copy is limited to in-frame clones, with some not included. The V and J calls and clone size were taken over from that table, and D and trimming were inferred from the DNA. The sample consists of more than 200,000 clones, around 86% of them appearing once.

Sequenced material: PBMCs or T cells enriched from blood (not recorded which). The sequence was collected from a woman between 45 and 60 years old who had recovered from COVID-19. The chain employs TRBV29-1 and TRBJ2-6, with TRBD2 identical over 8 bases. CDR3 protein: CSVEVPAGVPGANVLTF. DNA for the CDR3: TGCAGCGTTGAAGTTCCAGCGGGAGTACCGGGGGCCAACGTCCTGACTTTC.